The rows below give T cell receptor beta chains drawn from one sample of a study of blood T cell repertoires in COVID-19. Libraries were prepared by immunoSEQ multiplex PCR; TCRdb keeps only in-frame clonotypes and omits some of them. The table shows fewer than 300,000 clones, with 75% to 95% occurring only once. Material: PBMCs or T cells enriched from blood (not recorded which). The receptors were sampled from a woman aged 25 to 39 who had recovered from COVID-19. The CDR3 runs from the conserved cysteine through the conserved F or W. D genes are given only for firm matches. Only part of the rows carry a size: once, few, many, or a class if the clone is expanded.

d_call clone_size j_call v_call cdr3_aa cdr3_nt
TRBD1 NA TRBJ1-5 TRBV10-3 CAISTGENQPQHF TGTGCCATCAGTACAGGGGAAAATCAGCCCCAGCATTTT
TRBD1 few TRBJ1-2 TRBV9 CASSGGDRVTYSYTF TGTGCCAGCAGCGGAGGGGACAGAGTCACCTATAGCTACACCTTC
NA NA TRBJ2-5 TRBV5-6 CASSFLRVETQYF TGTGCCAGCAGCTTTCTCCGGGTAGAGACCCAGTACTTC
TRBD1 NA TRBJ1-3 TRBV13 CASSFTGGPGNTIYF TGTGCCAGCAGCTTCACAGGGGGTCCCGGAAACACCATATATTTT
NA once TRBJ2-7 TRBV23-1 CASSNNTISSGEQYF TGCGCCAGCAGTAACAATACCATAAGCTCGGGGGAGCAGTACTTC
NA NA TRBJ2-7 TRBV21-1 CASSKGVRGDLTYEQYF TGTGCCAGCAGCAAAGGAGTTCGGGGGGACTTAACCTACGAGCAGTACTTC
NA once TRBJ1-2 TRBV13 CASSFGPSDYGYTF TGTGCCAGCAGCTTCGGTCCGAGCGATTATGGCTACACCTTC
TRBD2 once TRBJ2-3 TRBV10-3 CAISGGTSGSTDTQYF TGTGCCATCAGTGGTGGGACTAGCGGGAGCACAGATACGCAGTATTTT
TRBD1 NA TRBJ2-1 TRBV18 CASSETGTDSNEQFF TGTGCCAGCTCAGAAACCGGGACAGACTCCAATGAGCAGTTCTTC
NA NA TRBJ2-1 TRBV5-4 CASSKERNEQFF TGTGCCAGCAGCAAGGAGCGGAATGAGCAGTTCTTC
NA NA TRBJ2-2 TRBV30 CAWTPGSRTGELFF TGTGCCTGGACCCCCGGGAGTCGAACCGGGGAGCTGTTTTTT
TRBD2 NA TRBJ2-5 TRBV18 CASSPREGGGETQYF TGTGCCAGCTCACCACGGGAAGGCGGGGGAGAGACCCAGTACTTC
NA NA TRBJ2-7 TRBV6-2/TRBV6-3 CASSYTAPHQYF TGTGCCAGCAGTTACACAGCACCTCATCAGTACTTC
TRBD1 once TRBJ1-5 TRBV4-1 CASSHEGQGDQPQHF TGCGCCAGCAGCCACGAAGGACAGGGGGATCAGCCCCAGCATTTT
NA NA TRBJ1-5 TRBV28 CASSLRTIRDQPQHF TGTGCCAGCAGTTTAAGAACTATCCGAGACCAGCCCCAGCATTTT
TRBD2 NA TRBJ2-7 TRBV9 CASSATGDSGTYEQYF TGTGCCAGCAGCGCCACCGGGGATAGCGGGACCTACGAGCAGTACTTC
TRBD1 NA TRBJ1-2 TRBV3-1/TRBV3-2 CASSQGGTGQVYGYTF TGTGCCAGCAGCCAAGGCGGGACAGGGCAGGTCTATGGCTACACCTTC
TRBD1 NA TRBJ2-6 TRBV6-2/TRBV6-3 CASSYPQTGGSGANVLTF TGTGCCAGCAGTTACCCCCAGACAGGGGGCTCTGGGGCCAACGTCCTGACTTTC
TRBD2 NA TRBJ2-7 TRBV27 CASSGTSGAYEQYF TGTGCCAGCAGTGGGACTAGCGGGGCCTACGAGCAGTACTTC
TRBD1 NA TRBJ1-5 TRBV7-2 CASRRTGASNQPQHF TGTGCCAGCAGACGCACAGGGGCTAGCAATCAGCCCCAGCATTTT
TRBD2 once TRBJ2-3 TRBV29-1 CSVRTSGTTDTQYF TGCAGCGTCAGGACTAGCGGGACCACAGATACGCAGTATTTT
TRBD1 NA TRBJ2-7 TRBV6-2/TRBV6-3 CASSLSPLGQGRYEQYF TGTGCCAGCAGCCTATCCCCCTTGGGACAGGGAAGGTACGAGCAGTACTTC
NA once TRBJ2-1 TRBV4-3 CASSRTRSSYNEQFF TGCGCCAGCAGCCGTACTAGGAGCTCCTACAATGAGCAGTTCTTC